This T cell receptor (beta chain) was captured in a study of T cell clonotyping in hematopoietic cell transplantation. Unmatched junction bases numbered 11, after V lost 1 base and J lost 8 bases. CDR3 size: 16 residues. Germline CDR1 and CDR2: LNHDA and SQIVND (reference sequence). Data came from immunoSEQ multiplex PCR; TCRdb stores just in-frame clones and leaves some out. The sample contains more than 55,000 clones, approximately 94% of which appear only once. As concerns this clone: Its antigen is unidentified.

Findings and caveats of the study: Pathologically expanded recipient clonotypes increased progressively from day 30 to day 180 as diversity fell. Few recipient clonotypes overlapped donors; over 97% were de novo at given depth.

The chain employs TRBV19 and TRBJ2-1; 7 bases are shared with TRBD2. The sample was peripheral blood mononuclear cells. The sequence was obtained from a man between 45 and 60 years old in good health. Some clones in this sample may be carry-over from other donors' samples. CDR3 residues: CASSIGLAAGSYEQFF. For the CDR3, the DNA is TGTGCCAGTAGTATAGGCCTAGCGGCTGGTAGCTATGAGCAGTTCTTC.